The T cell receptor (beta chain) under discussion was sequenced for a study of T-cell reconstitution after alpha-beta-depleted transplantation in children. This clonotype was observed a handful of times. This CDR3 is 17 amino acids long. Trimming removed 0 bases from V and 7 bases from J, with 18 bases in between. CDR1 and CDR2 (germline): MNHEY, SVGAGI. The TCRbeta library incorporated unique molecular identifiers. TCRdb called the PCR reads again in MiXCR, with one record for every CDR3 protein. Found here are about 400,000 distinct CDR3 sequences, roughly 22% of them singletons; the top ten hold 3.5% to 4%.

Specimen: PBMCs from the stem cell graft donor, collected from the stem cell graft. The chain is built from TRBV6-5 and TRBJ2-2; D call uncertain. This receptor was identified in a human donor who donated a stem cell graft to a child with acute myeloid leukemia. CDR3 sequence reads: CASSYSSGVMFFGELFF. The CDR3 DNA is TGTGCCAGCAGTTACTCCAGTGGGGTTATGTTCTTCGGGGAGCTGTTTTTT.